These 25 T cell receptor beta chains came from one sample sequenced in a study of shared clonotypes between healthy human individuals. Only in-frame clones appear in the TCRdb table, and some are missing; sequencing was by immunoSEQ multiplex PCR. The sample consists of hundreds of thousands of clones, 55% to 85% of them appearing once. The sequenced sample consisted of memory CD4+ T cells sorted from blood. The subset denotes: CD45RA-negative fraction. The receptors derive from a woman younger than 45 in good health.

The chain recombines TRBV10-2 with TRBJ2-7; TRBD2 matches at 9 bases. The germline gives CDR1 WSHSY, CDR2 SAAADI. This CDR3 comprises 13 residues. The V segment lost 7 bases and the J segment 6 bases; nucleotides outside the gene matches: 7. The CDR3: CASKVAGAVEQYF. The DNA of the CDR3 is TGCGCCAGCAAAGTAGCGGGAGCGGTCGAGCAGTACTTC.

In DNA form, the CDR3 reads TGCGCCAGCAGCTTGACGACAGGGGGCGGTGGAGACACTGAAGCTTTCTTT. It encodes CASSLTTGGGGDTEAFF. J is TRBJ1-1 and V is TRBV5-1; 10 nucleotides match TRBD1. The CDR3 loop spans 17 amino acids. Germline V CDR1 and CDR2: SGHRS, YFSETQ. J gave up 3 bases and V 1 base, and 9 bases lay outside the gene matches.

The chain is built from TRBV4-1 and TRBJ1-1; TRBD1 is a possible D gene (5 bases). Germline V gene data show CDR1 as MGHRA and CDR2 as YSYEKL. The V end was cut by 6 bases, the J end by 1 base, with 12 bases between. The CDR3 sequence is 14 residues long. The DNA of the CDR3 is TGCGCCAGCAGGAACAGGATTTCGAACACTGAAGCTTTCTTT. Encoded protein: CASRNRISNTEAFF.

The chain is built from TRBV5-4 and TRBJ2-7, with D maybe TRBD1 (5 bases). The germline CDR1 and CDR2 sequences are SGHNT and YYREEE (reference sequence). This CDR3 is 13 amino acids long. V lost 4 bases to trimming and J lost 6 bases, with 14 bases between them. CDR3 nucleotide sequence: TGTGCCAGCAGCCTGACAGCCCTGGGCGAGCAGTACTTC. Translation gives CASSLTALGEQYF.

This chain uses TRBV7-9 with TRBJ1-1, with TRBD1 identical over 7 bases. The CDR3 length is 13 residues. J gave up 4 bases and V 4 bases, and 3 bases lay outside the gene matches. Per the germline V gene, CDR1 is SEHNR and CDR2 is FQNEAQ (reference sequence). CDR3 sequence reads: CASSSQGGTEAFF. CDR3 bases: TGTGCCAGCAGCTCTCAGGGGGGCACTGAAGCTTTCTTT.

Concerning this clone: This same CDR3 is encoded by further DNA sequences in the sample. The V call is TRBV5-1, the J call TRBJ2-7, with D unclear. The CDR3 loop spans 12 amino acids. V was trimmed by 0 bases and J by 4 bases, leaving 5 bases between them. Germline assignment: CDR1 SGHRS and CDR2 YFSETQ. The CDR3 DNA reads TGCGCCAGCAGCTTGGGAGAGTACGAGCAGTACTTC. It yields the protein CASSLGEYEQYF.

The rearrangement joins TRBV19 to TRBJ1-5; D uncertain. CDR3 length equals 14 residues. The germline V gene has CDR1 LNHDA and CDR2 SQIVND (reference sequence). Trimming stripped 4 bases from V and 4 bases from J, with 11 bases between. The CDR3 loop reads CASSTRTKNQPQHF. Here the CDR3 DNA reads TGTGCCAGTAGTACCCGGACGAAGAATCAGCCCCAGCATTTT.

Note on this clone: This sample includes further DNA sequences coding for the same CDR3. The chain uses TRBV27 and TRBJ1-5; the D is unclear. This CDR3 spans 13 amino acids. Trimming removed 2 bases from V and 4 bases from J, with 6 bases in between. Per germline, CDR1 MNHEY and CDR2 SMNVEV (reference sequence). CDR3 sequence reads: CASSLRENQPQHF. In DNA form, the CDR3 reads TGTGCCAGCAGTTTACGGGAAAATCAGCCCCAGCATTTT.

J is TRBJ1-3 and V is TRBV5-1; no reliable D call. Trimming shortened V by 0 bases and J by 8 bases, and 15 bases separated the two germline ends. This CDR3 has 15 residues. Germline V gives CDR1 SGHRS, CDR2 YFSETQ. The CDR3 DNA reads as TGCGCCAGCAGCTTGGAGGGCACTTCGCCAGACACCATATATTTT. This gives the protein CASSLEGTSPDTIYF.

This clone was seen more than once but under ten times. Other DNA sequences within the sample encode an identical CDR3. V usage is TRBV15 and J usage is TRBJ1-1; TRBD1 matches at 7 bases. Trimming removed 1 base from V and 1 base from J; junction bases left unmatched: 3. Germline values: CDR1 LNHNV, CDR2 YYDKDF (reference sequence). CDR3 size: 15 residues. The CDR3 DNA follows: TGTGCCACCAGCAGAGGCGGGACAGCGAACACTGAAGCTTTCTTT. Protein product: CATSRGGTANTEAFF.

The gene calls are TRBV27 and TRBJ1-1, with D possibly being TRBD1 (5 bases). Germline CDR1 reads MNHEY; CDR2 reads SMNVEV (reference sequence). Trimming shortened V by 2 bases and J by 6 bases, and 19 bases separated the two germline ends. This CDR3 spans 16 amino acids. The CDR3 DNA reads as TGTGCCAGCAGTTTAAAAGATGTAGCGAGGGGTGCTGAAGCTTTCTTT. Its protein product is CASSLKDVARGAEAFF.

The V call is TRBV13, the J call TRBJ2-5; D unclear. Looked up from germline, CDR1 is PRHDT and CDR2 is FYEKMQ (reference sequence). The CDR3 totals 14 residues. Trimming left V 1 base short and J 4 bases short, with 10 bases between. This CDR3 is CASSLVNGGETQYF. The CDR3 DNA reads as TGTGCCAGCAGCTTAGTTAATGGTGGAGAGACCCAGTACTTC.

The gene calls are TRBV7-9 and TRBJ1-3, with no clear D. This CDR3 region has 11 residues. Germline CDR1 reads SEHNR; CDR2 reads FQNEAQ (reference sequence). Trimming stripped 1 base from V and 11 bases from J, with 6 bases between. The CDR3 protein is CASSLVDAIYF. Here the CDR3 DNA reads TGTGCCAGCAGCTTAGTGGACGCCATATATTTT. Full variable domain (missing parts from reference TRBV7-9 and TRBJ1-3): DTGVSQNPRHKITKRGQNVTFRCDPISEHNRLYWYRQTLGQGPEFLTYFQNEAQLEKSRLLSDRFSAERPKGSFSTLEIQRTEQGDSAMYLCASSLVDAIYFGEGSWLTVV.

The chain employs TRBV6-1 and TRBJ2-5, with no clear D. Trimming pared 3 bases from V and 3 bases from J, leaving 8 bases between. Per germline, CDR1 MNHNS and CDR2 SASEGT. This CDR3 region has 13 residues. CDR3 DNA: TGTGCCAGCAGTGAGGTCCGGGAAGAGACCCAGTACTTC. It translates to CASSEVREETQYF.

This clone was seen a few times. V and J are TRBV18 and TRBJ1-2; 9 bases agree with TRBD1. This CDR3 has 15 amino acids. V lost 5 bases, J lost 6 bases, and 10 bases stayed unmatched. Germline values: CDR1 KGHSH, CDR2 LQKENI. This CDR3 reads CASSYTPGQGNGYTF. The DNA for the CDR3 is TGTGCCAGCTCATATACACCGGGACAGGGTAATGGCTACACCTTC.

CDR3 in amino acids: CASSGLSADTQYF. The CDR3 DNA is TGTGCCAGTAGTGGGCTGAGTGCTGATACGCAGTATTTT. This rearrangement joins TRBV19 to TRBJ2-3, with D uncertain. The CDR3 runs to 13 residues. Trimming left V 5 bases short and J 6 bases short, with 12 bases between. Germline V gives CDR1 LNHDA, CDR2 SQIVND (reference sequence).

This clone was seen a few times. The chain links TRBV25-1 to TRBJ2-4; 11 nucleotides align to TRBD1. The CDR3 spans 16 residues. The J segment lost 5 bases and the V segment lost 3 bases, leaving 6 bases of the junction unmatched. Germline V CDR1 and CDR2: MGHDK, SYGVNS. The CDR3 region is CASSDQGGQGENIQYF. The CDR3 DNA sequence: TGTGCCAGCAGTGATCAGGGGGGACAGGGGGAAAACATTCAGTACTTC.

For this clone: Other DNA sequences in this sample translate to the same CDR3. V and J are TRBV27 and TRBJ1-5; possibly TRBD1 for D (5 bases). The CDR3 runs 13 residues. The V gene lost 5 bases and the J gene lost 4 bases, with 9 bases spanning the gap. CDR1 MNHEY and CDR2 SMNVEV come from the germline V gene (reference sequence). CDR3 residues: CASSQGGNQPQHF. CDR3 sequence (DNA): TGTGCCAGCAGTCAGGGAGGTAATCAGCCCCAGCATTTT.

The chain recombines TRBV6-1 with TRBJ2-1; 9 nucleotides agree with TRBD2. This CDR3 comprises 13 residues. Germline lookup yields CDR1 MNHNS and CDR2 SASEGT. Trimming removed 3 bases from V and 15 bases from J; junction bases left unmatched: 9. The CDR3 is CASSEVRLAGRFF. CDR3 nucleotides: TGTGCCAGCAGTGAGGTTAGGCTAGCGGGAAGGTTCTTC.

This sequence joins TRBV6-5 and TRBJ2-3; TRBD2 matches at 7 bases. Per the germline V gene, CDR1 is MNHEY and CDR2 is SVGAGI. J lost 4 bases, V lost 5 bases, and 0 bases had no gene match. The CDR3 is 12 residues long. CDR3 DNA sequence: TGTGCCAGCAGTGGGAGGGCAGATACGCAGTATTTT. This gives the protein CASSGRADTQYF.

V and J are TRBV10-3 and TRBJ2-5; TRBD2 agrees at 7 bases. The CDR3 sequence is 15 residues long. Germline assignment: CDR1 ENHRY and CDR2 SYGVKD. J lost 2 bases, V lost 6 bases, and 9 bases had no gene match. This CDR3 reads CAISLSGPPQETQYF. In DNA form, the CDR3 reads TGTGCCATCAGCCTTAGCGGGCCTCCTCAAGAGACCCAGTACTTC.

This clone was seen once. The chain has TRBV9 and TRBJ2-1; 8 bases are a match to TRBD1. Germline V CDR1 and CDR2: SGDLS, YYNGEE. This CDR3 comprises 14 residues. V gave up 4 bases and J gave up 5 bases; unmatched junction bases: 5. The chain's CDR3 is CASSLRQGNNEQFF. Written as DNA, the CDR3 is TGTGCCAGCAGCCTAAGACAGGGGAACAATGAGCAGTTCTTC.

The chain combines TRBV7-2 with TRBJ1-2; D unclear. V was shortened by 4 bases and J by 6 bases, with 15 bases between the two germline ends. There are 14 residues in the CDR3. CDR1 and CDR2 from the germline V gene are SGHTA and FQGNSA. CDR3 sequence: CASSSTSFGHGYTF. The CDR3 DNA reads as TGTGCCAGCAGCTCTACATCCTTCGGGCATGGCTACACCTTC.

About this clone itself: The same CDR3 is also encoded by other DNA sequences in this sample. This rearrangement joins TRBV10-3 to TRBJ2-5; D not certain. From germline, CDR1 is ENHRY and CDR2 SYGVKD. CDR3 length equals 12 residues. Trimming stripped 5 bases from V and 4 bases from J, with 8 bases between. The CDR3 protein is CAISRGGETQYF. The CDR3 bases are TGTGCCATCAGTCGCGGTGGAGAGACCCAGTACTTC.

This clone showed up just once. The gene calls are TRBV6-1 and TRBJ1-1; D is unclear. The CDR3 totals 12 residues. Trimming cost V 4 bases and J 10 bases, with 13 bases left between them. Germline values: CDR1 MNHNS, CDR2 SASEGT. The CDR3 region has the DNA TGTGCCAGCAGTGGAGCTGACCGGGGAGCTTTCTTT. Translation gives CASSGADRGAFF.